The T cell receptor (beta chain) described here comes from a study of blood T cells in healthy people across ages. On the study more broadly: About one barcoded TCR beta cDNA was captured per two T cells. Study conclusions and caveats: More naive CD4+ cells and higher diversity were found in long-lived than in aged donors. Measured against age, TCR beta diversity per million T cells decreased in a roughly linear manner.

This clonotype was seen a handful of times. Its antigen is unidentified. A sample-barcoded 5' primer and a J-beta primer mix were used in a second PCR of roughly 6 to 11 cycles. Each cDNA molecule was tagged by a template-switch adaptor with 12 random nucleotides. TCRdb re-derived calls from the 5' RACE reads in MiXCR, one entry per CDR3 protein. The sample has 800,000 to 1,000,000 distinct CDR3 sequences; roughly 52% are singletons. Germline loops: CDR1 LGHNA, CDR2 YNFKEQ. The CDR3 contains 15 residues. V was cut by 0 bases and J by 2 bases, with 9 bases left in between. This sequence originates from a man aged 30-40 years in good health. V is TRBV4-2 and J is TRBJ2-3; D is unresolved. The specimen sequenced was blood. CDR3 sequence: CASSQESPPTDTQYF. CDR3 sequence (DNA): TGTGCCAGCAGCCAAGAGTCCCCGCCCACAGATACGCAGTATTTT.